These T cell receptor beta chains were read from a single sample in a study of technical replicates of blood from several donors. This table comes from immunoSEQ multiplex PCR, and its TCRdb copy is limited to in-frame clones, with some not included. There are approximately 76,000 clones in the sample; 65% to 90% occur only once, and under 5.5% lies in the top ten. The sample comprised PBMCs. Receptor source: a human donor in good health. Some clones in this sample may be carry-over from other donors' samples. Both conserved end residues are part of each CDR3. D genes are given only for firm matches. Clone size appears in some rows only: once, few, many, or a class for an expanded clone.

clone size | J gene | V gene | D gene | CDR3 DNA | CDR3 protein
- | TRBJ2-1 | TRBV7-9 | - | TGTGCCAGCAGCCCCCAGGGGGGCAGGGGGTCTTACAATGAGCAGTTCTTC | CASSPQGGRGSYNEQFF
- | TRBJ2-7 | TRBV7-2 | - | TGTGCCAGCAGCTCGACGGGCTACGAGCAGTACTTC | CASSSTGYEQYF
- | TRBJ2-2 | TRBV7-2 | TRBD1 | TGTGCCAGCAGCATCCTACAGGGGGCCGGCGGGGAGCTGTTTTTT | CASSILQGAGGELFF
- | TRBJ2-5 | TRBV13 | - | TGTGCCAGCAGCCTTGAGAAGACCCAGTACTTC | CASSLEKTQYF
- | TRBJ2-3 | TRBV10-3 | - | TGTGCCATCAGTGACACGGCGGAGACAGATACGCAGTATTTT | CAISDTAETDTQYF
- | TRBJ1-2 | TRBV15 | - | TGTGCCACCAGCAGGGAGATCTCGGGAGCTGGCTACACCTTC | CATSREISGAGYTF
- | TRBJ1-1 | TRBV21-1 | - | - | CASSKALWGTGNTEAFF
- | TRBJ2-7 | TRBV10-1 | TRBD1 | TGCGCCAGCAGTGTCGGGACAGGGGACGAGCAGTACTTC | CASSVGTGDEQYF
- | TRBJ2-1 | TRBV5-1 | - | TGCGCCAGCAGCTTGCAGGGGCCGAGCTCCTACAATGAGCAGTTCTTC | CASSLQGPSSYNEQFF
- | TRBJ1-2 | TRBV5-1 | TRBD1 | TGCGCCAGCAGCTCCGGGACAGACTATGGCTACACCTTC | CASSSGTDYGYTF
- | TRBJ2-1 | TRBV9 | TRBD2 | TGTGCCAGCAGCGTAGGGCTAGCGGGGGTCTACAATGAGCAGTTCTTC | CASSVGLAGVYNEQFF
- | TRBJ2-5 | TRBV28 | TRBD2 | TGTGCCAGCAGTGCCCCGGCGGGGGGGCCAGAGACCCAGTACTTC | CASSAPAGGPETQYF
- | TRBJ1-5 | TRBV29-1 | - | TGCAGCGTTGAAGCAGGGTCTGGTCAGCCCCAGCATTTT | CSVEAGSGQPQHF
- | TRBJ2-2 | TRBV2 | TRBD1 | TGTGCCAGCAGGGACAGGGTCACCGGGGAGCTGTTTTTT | CASRDRVTGELFF
- | TRBJ2-7 | TRBV30 | - | TGTGCCTGGAGTTGGCGGAGAGACTACGAGCAGTACTTC | CAWSWRRDYEQYF
few | TRBJ2-5 | TRBV9 | TRBD2 | TGTGCCAGCAGCGCAGGGACTAGCGGGAGAAAAGAGACCCAGTACTTC | CASSAGTSGRKETQYF
once | TRBJ2-3 | TRBV11-3 | TRBD1 | TGTGCCAGCAGCCCACGGACAGGCACCACAGATACGCAGTATTTT | CASSPRTGTTDTQYF
- | TRBJ2-7 | TRBV6-5 | - | TGTGCCAGCAGTCCGACAGAGCTTTACGAGCAGTACTTC | CASSPTELYEQYF
- | TRBJ2-4 | TRBV15 | - | TGTGCCACCAGCAGAGGAGGGGGAGCCAAAAACATTCAGTACTTC | CATSRGGGAKNIQYF
once | TRBJ2-7 | TRBV9 | - | TGTGCCAGCAGCGTAGAGCCGGGGAACGAGCAGTACTTC | CASSVEPGNEQYF
- | TRBJ1-2 | TRBV7-2 | TRBD1 | TGTGCCAGCAGCCCTACCGGGACAGCTAACTATGGCTACACCTTC | CASSPTGTANYGYTF
few | TRBJ1-1 | TRBV7-9 | - | TGTGCCAGCAGCGTGGGAGAAGGAACTGAAGCTTTCTTT | CASSVGEGTEAFF
once | TRBJ2-2 | TRBV4-3 | - | TGCGCCAGCAGCCAAGGCTCTTTCGGCGGGGAGCTGTTTTTT | CASSQGSFGGELFF
once | TRBJ2-3 | TRBV2 | TRBD2 | TGTGCCAGCAGCTTCTTCGGGACTAGGGGGACAGATACGCAGTATTTT | CASSFFGTRGTDTQYF
- | TRBJ2-1 | TRBV11-3 | TRBD2 | TGTGCCAGCAGCGGACCGGGACTAGGGTTGAATGAGCAGTTCTTC | CASSGPGLGLNEQFF
once | TRBJ1-3 | TRBV5-1 | TRBD1 | TGCGCCAGCAGCGTGACCGGGACAGGGTTTGGAAACACCATATATTTT | CASSVTGTGFGNTIYF
- | TRBJ2-2 | TRBV7-9 | TRBD1 | TGTGCCAGCAGCCACCGGGACAGGGACACCGGGGAGCTGTTTTTT | CASSHRDRDTGELFF
- | TRBJ2-5 | TRBV5-1 | TRBD2 | TGCGCCAGCAGCCGAGGACTAGCGGGAGGGCAAGAGACCCAGTACTTC | CASSRGLAGGQETQYF
- | TRBJ2-3 | TRBV7-2 | - | TGTGCCAGCAGCTTAGGGAGGGGAACGGATACGCAGTATTTT | CASSLGRGTDTQYF
- | TRBJ2-7 | TRBV5-6 | TRBD1 | TGTGCCAGCAGCTTTTGGGACAGACCCTACGAGCAGTACTTC | CASSFWDRPYEQYF
- | TRBJ2-5 | TRBV23-1 | - | TGCGCCAGCAGTCGTCAGGGTGGAGAGACCCAGTACTTC | CASSRQGGETQYF
- | TRBJ2-7 | TRBV30 | - | TGTGCCTGGAGTGTTCCAGGAGGGACCTACGAGCAGTACTTC | CAWSVPGGTYEQYF
- | TRBJ1-5 | TRBV7-8 | - | TGTGCCAGCAGCCTATTAACGCAGCCCCAGCATTTT | CASSLLTQPQHF
- | TRBJ1-5 | TRBV28 | - | TGTGCCAGCAGTTTAAGGCTAGAGCCCCAGCATTTT | CASSLRLEPQHF
- | TRBJ2-1 | TRBV15 | TRBD2 | TGTGCCACCAGCCCTCGACTAGCAGATGAGCAGTTCTTC | CATSPRLADEQFF
- | TRBJ2-1 | TRBV18 | TRBD2 | TGTGCCAGCTCACCCGGGACTAGCGGGAACTACAATGAGCAGTTCTTC | CASSPGTSGNYNEQFF
- | TRBJ1-2 | TRBV6-6 | - | TGTGCCAGCAGTTATACAGGGAAAGGTGGCTACACCTTC | CASSYTGKGGYTF